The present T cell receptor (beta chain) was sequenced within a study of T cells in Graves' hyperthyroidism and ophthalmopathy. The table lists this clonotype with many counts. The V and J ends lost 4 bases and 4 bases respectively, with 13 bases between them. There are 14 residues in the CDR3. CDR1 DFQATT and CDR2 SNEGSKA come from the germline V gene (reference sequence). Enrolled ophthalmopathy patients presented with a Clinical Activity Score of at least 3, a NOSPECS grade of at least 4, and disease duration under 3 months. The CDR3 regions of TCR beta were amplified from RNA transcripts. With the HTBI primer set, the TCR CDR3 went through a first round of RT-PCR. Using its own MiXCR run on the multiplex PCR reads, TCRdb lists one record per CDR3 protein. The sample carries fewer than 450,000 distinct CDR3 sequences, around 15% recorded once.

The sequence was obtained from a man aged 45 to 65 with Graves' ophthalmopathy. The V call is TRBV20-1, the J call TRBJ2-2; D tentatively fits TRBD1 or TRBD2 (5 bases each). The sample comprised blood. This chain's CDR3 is CSAKGPLSTGELFF. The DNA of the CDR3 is TGCAGTGCTAAGGGACCACTTTCCACCGGGGAGCTGTTTTTT.